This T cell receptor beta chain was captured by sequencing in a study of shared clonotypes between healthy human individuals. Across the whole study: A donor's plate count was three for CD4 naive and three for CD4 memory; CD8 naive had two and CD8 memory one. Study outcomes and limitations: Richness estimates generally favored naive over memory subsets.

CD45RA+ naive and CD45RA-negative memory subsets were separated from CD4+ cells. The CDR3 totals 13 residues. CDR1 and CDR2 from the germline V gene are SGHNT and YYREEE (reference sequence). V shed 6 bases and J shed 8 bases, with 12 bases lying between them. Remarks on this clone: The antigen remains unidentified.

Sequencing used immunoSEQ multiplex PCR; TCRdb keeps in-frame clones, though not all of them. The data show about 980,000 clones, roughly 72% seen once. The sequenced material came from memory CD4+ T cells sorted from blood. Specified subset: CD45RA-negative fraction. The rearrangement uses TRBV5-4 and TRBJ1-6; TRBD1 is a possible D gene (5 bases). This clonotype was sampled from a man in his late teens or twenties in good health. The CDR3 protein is CASTLGGDSPLHF. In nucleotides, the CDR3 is TGTGCCAGCACTCTTGGGGGGGATTCACCCCTCCACTTT.